The next 22 T cell receptor beta chains were all read from a single sample in a study of blood T cell repertoires in COVID-19. Sequencing was performed with immunoSEQ multiplex PCR; in TCRdb, only in-frame clones are kept and a portion is missing. Of about 44,000 clones listed, about 81% were seen once; the top ten hold around two fifths. The sequenced sample consisted of peripheral blood. These receptors all stem from a human donor in a cohort sampled during active COVID-19.

The rearrangement uses TRBV18 and TRBJ2-7; 8 nucleotides match TRBD1. J lost 2 bases, V lost 6 bases, and 9 bases had no gene match. This CDR3 has 15 amino acids. Germline V gene data show CDR1 as KGHSH and CDR2 as LQKENI. DNA of the CDR3: TGTGCCAGCTCCCCCGGGACAGGAGCAACCTACGAGCAGTACGTC. Amino acid sequence: CASSPGTGATYEQYV.

The chain combines TRBV7-8 with TRBJ1-1; D is undetermined. V lost 4 bases to trimming and J lost 8 bases, with 14 bases between them. CDR1 SGHVS and CDR2 FQNEAQ come from the germline V gene. The CDR3 is made up of 13 amino acids. CDR3 region: CASSSRTGGEAFF. The CDR3, as DNA: TGTGCCAGCAGCTCCCGGACGGGAGGGGAAGCTTTCTTT. Complete variable domain (other parts from reference TRBV7-8 and TRBJ1-1): GAGVSQSPRYKVAKRGQDVALRCDPISGHVSLFWYQQALGQGPEFLTYFQNEAQLDKSGLPSDRFFAERPEGSVSTLKIQRTQQEDSAVYLCASSSRTGGEAFFGQGTRLTVV.

The CDR3 DNA reads as TGTGCCAGCAGCTTCGGGATGGAGGAGACCCAGTACTTC. This codes for CASSFGMEETQYF. The chain recombines TRBV7-8 with TRBJ2-5; tentative D call: TRBD2 (5 bases). The germline V and J ends were trimmed by 3 bases and 5 bases, with 10 bases remaining between them. Looked up from germline, CDR1 is SGHVS and CDR2 is FQNEAQ. This CDR3 spans 13 amino acids. Using reference TRBV7-8 and TRBJ2-5 for the parts outside the CDR3, the full variable domain is GAGVSQSPRYKVAKRGQDVALRCDPISGHVSLFWYQQALGQGPEFLTYFQNEAQLDKSGLPSDRFFAERPEGSVSTLKIQRTQQEDSAVYLCASSFGMEETQYFGPGTRLLVL.

The chain recombines TRBV10-3 with TRBJ1-5; a possible D gene is TRBD1 (6 bases). The CDR3 totals 16 residues. From germline, CDR1 is ENHRY and CDR2 SYGVKD. V lost 2 bases and J 0 bases, leaving 11 bases between the germline ends. In DNA, the CDR3 is TGTGCCATCAGTGAGAGGGACAACTATAGCAATCAGCCCCAGCATTTT. Translated: CAISERDNYSNQPQHF.

The chain recombines TRBV5-4 with TRBJ2-5, with 8 bases lining up with TRBD1. This CDR3 has 14 residues. V gave up 2 bases and J gave up 2 bases; unmatched junction bases: 2. Germline CDR1 and CDR2: SGHNT and YYREEE (reference sequence). DNA for the CDR3: TGTGCCAGCAGCTTCAGGGACAGGCAAGAGACCCAGTACTTC. This encodes CASSFRDRQETQYF. The entire variable domain, with the rest obtained from reference TRBV5-4 and TRBJ2-5, is as follows: ETGVTQSPTHLIKTRGQQVTLRCSSQSGHNTVSWYQQALGQGPQFIFQYYREEENGRGNFPPRFSGLQFPNYSSELNVNALELDDSALYLCASSFRDRQETQYFGPGTRLLVL.

The chain is built from TRBV28 and TRBJ1-2; 8 bases agree with TRBD1. The CDR3 has 15 residues. Germline loops: CDR1 MDHEN, CDR2 SYDVKM. Unmatched junction bases numbered 5, after V lost 2 bases and J lost 3 bases. CDR3 coding DNA: TGTGCCAGCAGTTTAAGGGACAGGATATACTATGGCTACACCTTC. Protein product: CASSLRDRIYYGYTF.

CDR3 DNA sequence: TGTGCCAGCAGTGGAGATAATCAGCCCCAGCATTTT. Protein product: CASSGDNQPQHF. The chain couples TRBV2 to TRBJ1-5; the D is unclear. Per the germline V gene, CDR1 is SNHLY and CDR2 is FYNNEI. Between the trimmed V and J ends, which lost 4 bases and 4 bases, there was a span of 5 bases. The CDR3 has 12 residues.

V gene TRBV10-3 combines with J gene TRBJ2-7, with 11 bases identical to TRBD2. Germline CDR1 and CDR2: ENHRY and SYGVKD. With V trimmed by 6 bases and J by 2 bases, 6 bases remained unmatched. The CDR3 runs 15 residues. The CDR3 nucleotides are TGTGCCATCAGCGTGACTAGCGGGGAAACCTACGAGCAGTACTTC. Its protein product is CAISVTSGETYEQYF.

This clone was observed a single time. CDR3 DNA: TGCAGCGTTGTCTTCGGGGGGCTAGCCAAAAACATTCAGTACTTC. Residues: CSVVFGGLAKNIQYF. The rearrangement uses TRBV29-1 and TRBJ2-4, with D possibly TRBD2 on 7 matching bases. The ends were cut back, 4 bases at V and 0 bases at J, with 13 bases in the middle. Germline values: CDR1 SQVTM, CDR2 ANQGSEA. The CDR3 extends over 15 amino acids.

The chain couples TRBV6-5 to TRBJ2-7, with TRBD2 matching 13 bases. The J segment lost 7 bases and the V segment lost 6 bases, leaving 9 bases of the junction unmatched. In germline, CDR1 is MNHEY, CDR2 SVGAGI. The CDR3 extends over 15 amino acids. CDR3 nucleotides: TGTGCCAGCAGCCAAAGACTAGCGGGGGGCCTGGAGCAGTACTTC. It yields the protein CASSQRLAGGLEQYF.

The chain joins TRBV6-5 to TRBJ2-1; TRBD1 aligns across 10 bases. The CDR3 spans 14 residues. Germline CDR1 reads MNHEY; CDR2 reads SVGAGI. V dropped 5 bases and J dropped 8; count of bases not matched to a gene: 6. As DNA, the CDR3 is TGTGCCAGCAGTCCGGGACAGGGGTTCTATGAGCAGTTCTTC. It codes for CASSPGQGFYEQFF.

The chain couples TRBV12-5 to TRBJ2-5, with TRBD1 matching over 7 bases. The V gene end was trimmed by 2 bases and the J gene end by 5 bases; junction bases not matched to a gene: 5. Germline V gene data show CDR1 as LGHNT and CDR2 as FRNRAP. CDR3 length: 14 residues. The CDR3 spells CASGLSGGSETQYF. CDR3 bases: TGTGCTAGTGGTTTGTCAGGGGGTAGTGAGACCCAGTACTTC.

The rearrangement links TRBV7-9 to TRBJ1-1; 8 nucleotides agree with TRBD1. CDR3 length equals 11 residues. Germline CDR1 and CDR2: SEHNR and FQNEAQ (reference sequence). Germline trimming cut 3 bases from V and 10 bases from J; bases unmatched to any gene: 1. The CDR3 protein is CASSFDRGAFF. The CDR3 DNA reads as TGTGCCAGCAGCTTTGACAGGGGAGCTTTCTTT.

The chain has TRBV27 and TRBJ2-1; TRBD1 aligns across 8 bases. CDR3 length: 15 amino acids. V lost 4 bases to trimming and J lost 4 bases; unmatched junction nucleotides: 6. Germline V gene sequence: CDR1 MNHEY, CDR2 SMNVEV (reference sequence). CDR3 coding DNA: TGTGCCAGCAGTTCCACGGACAGGGTTTACAATGAGCAGTTCTTC. It specifies CASSSTDRVYNEQFF.

The chain recombines TRBV20-1 with TRBJ1-1; D perhaps matches TRBD1 (6 bases). Trimming left V 3 bases short and J 4 bases short, with 18 bases between. Germline V gene sequence: CDR1 DFQATT, CDR2 SNEGSKA (reference sequence). The CDR3 is 15 residues long. The CDR3 is CSASSTGLLSTEAFF. DNA of the CDR3: TGCAGTGCTAGTTCGACAGGCCTCCTGAGCACTGAAGCTTTCTTT.

The V gene is TRBV4-3, the J gene TRBJ2-7; 8 nucleotides agree with TRBD1. The CDR3 has 15 residues. V was clipped by 3 bases and J by 2 bases; unmatched bases: 6. Germline values: CDR1 LGHNA, CDR2 YSLEER. CDR3: CASSQEWTGTYEQYF. The CDR3 nucleotides are TGCGCCAGCAGCCAGGAATGGACAGGGACCTACGAGCAGTACTTC.

The chain is built from TRBV11-2 and TRBJ2-7; 7 bases are a match to TRBD1. The CDR3 runs 14 residues. The V gene end was trimmed by 5 bases and the J gene end by 1 base; junction bases not matched to a gene: 5. Germline CDR1 and CDR2: SGHAT and FQNNGV. The CDR3 here is CASSLGTASYEQYF. Here the CDR3 DNA reads TGTGCCAGCAGCCTCGGGACAGCTTCCTACGAGCAGTACTTC.

V is TRBV2 and J is TRBJ2-2, with 8 bases that match TRBD1. V lost 8 bases and J lost 1; bases outside the gene matches: 0. Germline V CDR1 and CDR2: SNHLY, FYNNEI. The CDR3 has 13 amino acids. The CDR3 nucleotides are TGTGCCAGCGGGACAGGGAACACCGGGGAGCTGTTTTTT. Residues: CASGTGNTGELFF.

The chain couples TRBV5-4 to TRBJ2-5; possibly TRBD2 for D (6 bases). This CDR3 is 14 amino acids long. V lost 4 bases and J 1 base, leaving 11 bases between the germline ends. Per germline, CDR1 SGHNT and CDR2 YYREEE (reference sequence). CDR3 amino acids: CASSLAGSQETQYF. DNA for the CDR3: TGTGCCAGCAGCCTCGCGGGGTCCCAAGAGACCCAGTACTTC.

CDR3 sequence (DNA): TGTGCCAGCAGCTATACCAGGGGAACTGAAGCTTTCTTT. Translated: CASSYTRGTEAFF. The V call is TRBV6-5, the J call TRBJ1-1; weak D call: TRBD1 (6 bases). From germline, CDR1 is MNHEY and CDR2 SVGAGI. V lost 6 bases and J 5 bases, leaving 13 bases between the germline ends. The CDR3 contains 13 residues.

This sequence joins TRBV5-4 and TRBJ1-1; a possible D gene is TRBD1 (5 bases). This CDR3 has 13 residues. V dropped 2 bases and J dropped 11 bases, with 16 bases sitting between them. Germline V gene lookup returns CDR1 SGHNT and CDR2 YYREEE (reference sequence). CDR3 in amino acids: CASSLQGAPGAFF. The CDR3 DNA sequence: TGTGCCAGCAGCTTACAAGGGGCCCCCGGGGCTTTCTTT.

The V gene is TRBV11-2, the J gene TRBJ2-1; TRBD1 aligns across 7 bases. V lost 1 base to trimming and J lost 7 bases; unmatched junction nucleotides: 4. This CDR3 has 14 amino acids. Germline values: CDR1 SGHAT, CDR2 FQNNGV. The chain's CDR3 is CASSLGQGSNEQFF. DNA of the CDR3: TGTGCCAGCAGCTTAGGACAGGGAAGTAATGAGCAGTTCTTC.